This T cell receptor (beta chain) was sequenced for a study of T-cell memory formation after mild COVID-19. About the study: TCR clusters were largely donor specific. Study-wide results and limits: The second-wave clones peaking on day 37 were not confirmed as SARS-CoV-2-specific.

The germline V gene encodes CDR1 SGHRS and CDR2 YFSETQ. V was shortened by 10 bases and J by 1 base, with 12 bases between the two germline ends. This CDR3 is built from 12 residues. On this clonotype: The antigen is unknown.

Barcoded TCR alpha and TCR beta cDNA libraries with UMIs came from 5'RACE using constant-segment primers. TCRdb fed the 5' RACE reads into MiXCR, producing one record per CDR3 protein. This sample has a few hundred thousand distinct CDR3 sequences, with roughly 15% found just once. Source material: PBMCs or a T cell subset sorted from them (not recorded which). The receptor was isolated from a man aged 18 to 30 who had mild COVID-19 (a few samples of this study predate the infection). Cell type and time point are not known. The chain carries TRBV5-1 and TRBJ2-7; a possible D gene is TRBD1 (6 bases). This CDR3 is CASGQGSYEQYF. CDR3 sequence (DNA): TGCGCCTCGGGACAAGGATCCTACGAGCAGTACTTC. Looking up the rest from reference TRBV5-1 and TRBJ2-7 gives the full variable domain: KAGVTQTPRYLIKTRGQQVTLSCSPISGHRSVSWYQQTPGQGLQFLFEYFSETQRNKGNFPGRFSGRQFSNSRSEMNVSTLELGDSALYLCASGQGSYEQYFGPGTRLTVT.